What follows are 11 T cell receptor beta chains derived from one specimen sequenced in a study of T-cell memory formation after mild COVID-19. One entry per CDR3 protein results from TCRdb running MiXCR on the 5' RACE reads. Altogether some 600,000 distinct CDR3 sequences are present, roughly 17% being singletons, with the ten largest covering 8.1%. The sample comprised PBMCs or a T cell subset sorted from them (not recorded which). The receptors were gathered from an adult woman who had mild COVID-19 (a few samples of this study predate the infection). Cell type and time point are not known.

The gene calls are TRBV20-1 and TRBJ2-1; 7 bases are a match to TRBD2. The germline V gene has CDR1 DFQATT and CDR2 SNEGSKA (reference sequence). V gave up 6 bases and J gave up 14 bases; unmatched junction bases: 13. CDR3 length equals 12 residues. Here the CDR3 DNA reads TGCAGTGCAGGGAGGGTAGTTCGCGGGGAGTTCTTC. Translated, it gives CSAGRVVRGEFF.

This sequence joins TRBV20-1 and TRBJ2-1; either TRBD1 or TRBD2 may fit D (5 bases each). Between the trimmed V and J ends, which lost 6 bases and 8 bases, there was a span of 17 bases. This CDR3 is 13 amino acids long. Germline V CDR1 and CDR2: DFQATT, SNEGSKA (reference sequence). The CDR3 nucleotides read TGCAGTGCCCCGGGACCTTGGAAATATGAGCAGTTCTTC. This translates into CSAPGPWKYEQFF.

In its sample, this clonotype ranks as medium-sized. The chain recombines TRBV7-9 with TRBJ2-1; 8 bases align to TRBD2. This CDR3 is built from 15 residues. CDR1 and CDR2 (germline): SEHNR, FQNEAQ (reference sequence). Germline trimming cut 7 bases from V and 12 bases from J; bases unmatched to any gene: 17. CDR3 residues: CASTQTGGPVDGQFF. The CDR3 DNA follows: TGTGCCAGCACCCAGACGGGAGGGCCTGTCGATGGGCAGTTCTTC.

This rearrangement joins TRBV30 to TRBJ2-5; TRBD2 might be the D (5 bases). Germline CDR1 reads GTSNPN; CDR2 reads SVGIG (reference sequence). The CDR3 contains 12 residues. V dropped 3 bases and J dropped 3 bases, with 8 bases sitting between them. The CDR3 DNA reads TGTGCCTGGAGCGGGATCAAAGAGACCCAGTACTTC. Amino acids: CAWSGIKETQYF.

This clonotype was observed a handful of times. The gene calls are TRBV2 and TRBJ2-7; 8 bases agree with TRBD1. The CDR3 extends over 13 amino acids. Germline V CDR1 and CDR2: SNHLY, FYNNEI. V lost 4 bases and J lost 3; bases outside the gene matches: 2. CDR3 loop: CASSVGQDYEQYF. The CDR3 DNA reads as TGTGCCAGCAGTGTGGGACAGGACTACGAGCAGTACTTC.

This rearrangement joins TRBV3-1 to TRBJ1-1, with TRBD1 matching over 7 bases. Germline V gene lookup returns CDR1 LGHDT and CDR2 YNNKEL (reference sequence). Unmatched junction bases numbered 2, after V lost 4 bases and J lost 6 bases. This CDR3 region has 12 residues. The CDR3 loop is CASSLGTAEAFF. CDR3 DNA: TGTGCCAGCAGCCTCGGGACAGCTGAAGCTTTCTTT.

V is TRBV5-6 and J is TRBJ2-2; possibly TRBD1 for D (6 bases). Germline values: CDR1 SGHDT, CDR2 YYEEEE. V lost 2 bases, J lost 3 bases, and 14 bases lay in between. This CDR3 is built from 16 residues. The CDR3 reads CASSFRGTGYTGELFF. In DNA form, the CDR3 reads TGTGCCAGCAGCTTTAGGGGGACGGGGTACACCGGGGAGCTGTTTTTT. The whole variable domain, remainder taken from reference TRBV5-6 and TRBJ2-2, is DAGVTQSPTHLIKTRGQQVTLRCSPKSGHDTVSWYQQALGQGPQFIFQYYEEEERQRGNFPDRFSGHQFPNYSSELNVNALLLGDSALYLCASSFRGTGYTGELFFGEGSRLTVL.

The CDR3 loop is CSAERVNEQFF. The CDR3 DNA sequence: TGCAGTGCTGAGAGGGTAAATGAGCAGTTCTTC. This chain uses TRBV20-1 with TRBJ2-1; a possible D gene is TRBD2 (5 bases). Germline CDR1 DFQATT, CDR2 SNEGSKA (reference sequence). There are 11 residues in the CDR3. V shed 5 bases and J shed 7 bases, with 9 bases lying between them.

This clonotype was observed many times. The chain combines TRBV7-6 with TRBJ2-7, with TRBD2 matching 9 bases. Germline V gene data show CDR1 as SGHVS and CDR2 as FNYEAQ. V shed 3 bases, J shed 6 bases, and the junction held 6 bases outside the gene matches. This CDR3 region has 14 residues. The CDR3 DNA reads as TGTGCCAGCAGCTTCTTGGCGGGGGGGCGCGAGCAGTACTTC. Protein: CASSFLAGGREQYF.

This clonotype was counted only a few times. This chain links TRBV24-1 with TRBJ2-5, with 7 positions matching TRBD1. Per the germline V gene, CDR1 is KGHDR and CDR2 is SFDVKD. The CDR3 extends over 15 amino acids. V lost 5 bases to trimming and J lost 1 base; unmatched junction nucleotides: 6. The CDR3 DNA reads as TGTGCCACCAGTGCCCACCGGGACAGCCAAGAGACCCAGTACTTC. It is translated as CATSAHRDSQETQYF.

CDR3 amino acids: CASGEGRKSTF. The CDR3 DNA reads as TGTGCCAGCGGCGAGGGACGAAAAAGCACCTTC. The chain couples TRBV6-1 to TRBJ1-2, with D maybe TRBD1 (5 bases). Germline CDR1 is MNHNS and CDR2 is SASEGT. V was pared by 8 bases and J by 13 bases, with 17 bases between. This CDR3 spans 11 amino acids.